This T cell receptor beta chain is from a study of OX40 agonist ivuxolimab in advanced cancers. Study information: Participants could have had prior anti-PD-1, anti-PD-L1 or anti-CTLA-4 therapy, and around 43% had some.

Regarding this clone: Antigen specificity is unknown.

Study-level findings and limits: No determination was made of the antigen specificity of the expanded peripheral T cells. With doses of 0.1 to 3.0 mg/kg, CD4+ and CD8+ blood T cells had undergone clonal expansion by week 6. On average, CD8+ T cells had more expanded clones than CD4+.

Produced via immunoSEQ multiplex PCR; TCRdb's table is partial and in-frame only. This table has 62,000 or so clones, 80% to 90% appearing once. Trimming took off 5 bases at V and 4 bases at J, with 11 bases between the two ends. The CDR3 is made up of 13 amino acids. Germline CDR1 and CDR2: MNHNS and SASEGT. This chain joins TRBV6-1 and TRBJ1-2, with D maybe TRBD1 (5 bases). This receptor was taken from an adult with an advanced solid tumor such as melanoma, head and neck, liver or kidney cancer. The material sequenced was CD4+ or CD8+ T cells sorted from blood, taken in a trial of the OX40 agonist ivuxolimab. DNA for the CDR3: TGTGCCAGCAGTACCGGGACGGCCTATGGCTACACCTTC. This sequence encodes CASSTGTAYGYTF.